This TCR beta chain is drawn from a study of STAT5B mutations in CD4+ large granular lymphocyte leukemia. Broader study findings: TRBV06-family usage was enriched in top patient clones (8/27) versus controls (2/35). Patient CD4-sorted repertoires looked more clonal than healthy CD4+ repertoires, even without putative leukemic clones. Higher CD4+ than CD8+ T-LGLL clonality might reflect small sample size.

The junction had 6 bases not matched to a gene; V was cut back by 4 bases and J by 6 bases. CDR3 size: 16 residues. The germline CDR1 and CDR2 sequences are SGHTA and FQGNSA. Here immunoSEQ multiplex PCR was the method, and the copy in TCRdb shows in-frame clones only, minus some. The table has 30,000 to 40,000 clones, around 76% seen once. As concerns this clone: Its specificity is unknown.

Sequenced sample: CD4+ T cells from blood buffy coats. The receptor was isolated from a human donor in good health. The chain combines TRBV7-2 with TRBJ2-2; 12 bases fit TRBD2. The CDR3 spells CASSSLAGGRSGELFF. The CDR3 DNA is TGTGCCAGCAGCTCGCTAGCGGGAGGGCGGTCCGGGGAGCTGTTTTTT.